This TCR beta chain stems from a study of graft-versus-host responses after intestinal transplantation. Study context: The transplants performed in recipients were multivisceral, liver-intestinal, or isolated intestinal.

This CDR3 is built from 14 residues. This clone has a single count. Only in-frame clones appear in the TCRdb table, and some are missing; sequencing was by immunoSEQ multiplex PCR. Among roughly 4,800 clones, 65% to 75% were seen once, and the ten largest hold approximately 40%. The specimen comprised PBMCs, sampled around 560 days after intestinal transplant. The chain links TRBV12-2 to TRBJ1-4. TRBV12-2 is listed as a pseudogene. The source is a human patient who received an intestinal transplant, so some T cells may come from the graft donor. CDR3 amino acids: CASRLSGSDEKLFF. CDR3 bases: TGTGCAAGTCGCTTATCAGGGAGTGATGAAAAACTGTTTTTT.